These T cell receptor beta chains were read from a single sample in a study of OX40 agonist ivuxolimab in advanced cancers. Sequenced by immunoSEQ multiplex PCR; TCRdb stores in-frame clones only, minus some. This table holds under 50,000 clones, about nine tenths found once. This material consisted of CD4+ or CD8+ T cells sorted from blood, taken in a trial of the OX40 agonist ivuxolimab. These receptors all stem from an adult with an advanced solid tumor such as melanoma, head and neck, liver or kidney cancer. Both conserved end residues are part of each CDR3. A D gene is named only where the DNA matches it firmly. Clone size is stated in some rows and not others, as once, few, many or a class when expanded.

J gene | clone size | D gene | CDR3 length | V gene | CDR3 protein | CDR3 DNA
TRBJ1-2 | NA | NA | 13 | TRBV28 | CASSGKGIYGYTF | TGTGCCAGCAGTGGAAAGGGGATCTATGGCTACACCTTC
TRBJ2-5 | NA | TRBD1 | 14 | TRBV30 | CAWSHTTGIGTQYF | TGTGCCTGGAGTCACACGACAGGGATCGGGACCCAGTACTTC
TRBJ2-7 | NA | TRBD1 | 13 | TRBV5-1 | CASSLGQGDEQYF | TGCGCCAGCAGCTTGGGACAGGGTGACGAGCAGTACTTC
TRBJ1-2 | NA | NA | 16 | TRBV4-1 | CASSQREGGAGYGYTF | TGCGCCAGCAGCCAACGTGAGGGGGGGGCGGGCTATGGCTACACCTTC
TRBJ2-1 | NA | TRBD2 | 13 | TRBV6-6 | CASKGGSGNEQFF | TGTGCCAGCAAGGGCGGGAGCGGTAATGAGCAGTTCTTC
TRBJ2-5 | NA | NA | 16 | TRBV28 | CASSSLGALEGETQYF | TGTGCCAGCAGTTCCTTGGGGGCATTAGAAGGAGAGACCCAGTACTTC
TRBJ2-7 | NA | NA | 15 | TRBV28 | CASSLFGGGTHEQYF | TGTGCCAGCAGTTTATTTGGCGGAGGCACCCACGAGCAGTACTTC
TRBJ2-7 | NA | NA | 16 | TRBV6-6 | CASSYGGEGDPYEQYF | TGTGCCAGCAGTTACGGAGGCGAGGGGGATCCCTACGAGCAGTACTTC
TRBJ2-5 | NA | NA | 12 | TRBV7-2 | CASSRAEETQYF | TGTGCCAGCAGCAGAGCGGAGGAGACCCAGTACTTC
TRBJ2-5 | NA | TRBD2 | 16 | TRBV6-6 | CASSFVGRGAQETQYF | TGTGCCAGCAGCTTCGTTGGGCGGGGGGCTCAAGAGACCCAGTACTTC
TRBJ2-5 | NA | TRBD2 | 15 | TRBV7-8 | CASSIGGTRKETQYF | TGTGCCAGCAGCATAGGGGGGACTAGAAAAGAGACCCAGTACTTC
TRBJ2-3 | NA | NA | 14 | TRBV4-3 | CASSQDWRSDTQYF | TGCGCCAGCAGCCAAGATTGGAGGTCAGATACGCAGTATTTT
TRBJ1-2 | NA | TRBD1 | 15 | TRBV7-9 | CASSPGGASSGGYTF | TGTGCCAGCAGCCCAGGGGGCGCAAGCAGCGGTGGCTACACCTTC
TRBJ1-5 | NA | TRBD1 | 17 | TRBV25-1 | CASPDRGLPGGNQPQHF | TGTGCCAGTCCGGACAGGGGGCTTCCAGGGGGCAATCAGCCCCAGCATTTT
TRBJ2-1 | NA | NA | 13 | TRBV5-4 | CASSTPSYNEQFF | TGTGCCAGCAGCACACCGTCCTACAATGAGCAGTTCTTC
TRBJ2-1 | NA | TRBD2 | 13 | TRBV7-9 | CASSFRAGDSLFF | TGTGCCAGCAGCTTTAGGGCGGGGGATTCTTTGTTCTTC
TRBJ2-1 | NA | NA | 12 | TRBV28 | CASSLDWGGKFF | TGTGCCAGCAGTTTAGACTGGGGCGGGAAGTTCTTC
TRBJ1-1 | NA | NA | 14 | TRBV15 | CATSRPSGDTEAFF | TGTGCCACCAGCAGACCTTCAGGGGACACTGAAGCTTTCTTT
TRBJ2-5 | once | TRBD2 | 16 | TRBV4-2 | CASSPDGGTSGRTQYF | TGTGCCAGCAGCCCCGATGGAGGGACTAGCGGGAGGACCCAGTACTTC
TRBJ2-1 | once | TRBD2 | 14 | TRBV2 | CASSGDYLVDEQFF | TGTGCCAGCAGTGGGGACTACCTCGTAGATGAGCAGTTCTTC
TRBJ2-7 | NA | NA | 15 | TRBV5-1 | CASSPGHRDSYEQYF | TGCGCCAGCAGCCCGGGCCACAGGGACTCCTACGAGCAGTACTTC
TRBJ2-3 | NA | NA | 15 | TRBV14 | CASSQVGRGPDTQYF | TGTGCCAGCAGCCAAGTTGGCCGGGGTCCAGATACGCAGTATTTT
TRBJ1-4 | NA | NA | 17 | TRBV11-2 | CASSLGGGSATNEKLFF | TGTGCCAGCAGCTTAGGGGGGGGCTCCGCAACTAATGAAAAACTGTTTTTT
TRBJ1-1 | NA | TRBD1 | 14 | TRBV19 | CASSPTGRNTEAFF | TGTGCCAGTTCGCCGACAGGGAGGAACACTGAAGCTTTCTTT
TRBJ1-3 | NA | NA | 14 | TRBV25-1 | CASSGEGRRNTIYF | TGTGCCAGCAGTGGAGAGGGGAGGCGAAACACCATATATTTT
TRBJ2-1 | NA | NA | 15 | TRBV7-7 | CASSLLGGSYNEQFF | TGTGCCAGCAGCTTATTGGGAGGATCCTACAATGAGCAGTTCTTC
TRBJ1-2 | few | TRBD1 | 14 | TRBV10-1 | CASSPGQGSYGYTF | TGCGCCAGCAGTCCGGGACAGGGATCCTATGGCTACACCTTC
TRBJ1-4 | NA | TRBD1 | 15 | TRBV2 | CASSLGTGLEEKLFF | TGTGCCAGCAGTCTTGGGACAGGGCTTGAGGAAAAACTGTTTTTT
TRBJ1-1 | NA | NA | 15 | TRBV28 | CASRGLTRQDTEAFF | TGTGCCAGCAGGGGGCTAACAAGACAGGACACTGAAGCTTTCTTT
TRBJ2-1 | once | NA | 15 | TRBV7-6 | CASSLGLSRGNEQFF | TGTGCCAGCAGCTTGGGACTCTCCAGGGGCAATGAGCAGTTCTTC
TRBJ2-7 | NA | NA | 14 | TRBV7-6 | CASSLTGNGYEQYF | TGTGCCAGCAGCTTAACAGGAAACGGCTACGAGCAGTACTTC
TRBJ1-1 | NA | TRBD1 | 14 | TRBV11-3 | CASSWTGLNTEAFF | TGTGCCAGCAGCTGGACAGGGTTGAACACTGAAGCTTTCTTT
TRBJ1-2 | NA | TRBD1 | 15 | TRBV4-3 | CASSRVAQGNYGYTF | TGCGCCAGCAGCCGAGTAGCACAGGGGAACTATGGCTACACCTTC
TRBJ1-2 | NA | TRBD1 | 15 | TRBV5-8 | CASSPRGGAGYGYTF | TGTGCCAGCAGCCCCAGGGGGGGCGCAGGCTATGGCTACACCTTC
TRBJ1-5 | NA | NA | 14 | TRBV19 | CASSAGTPNQPQHF | TGTGCCAGTTCAGCGGGTACCCCCAATCAGCCCCAGCATTTT
TRBJ1-2 | NA | NA | 15 | TRBV27 | CASSSPGTTTYGYTF | TGTGCCAGCAGTTCCCCCGGGACAACTACTTATGGCTACACCTTC
TRBJ2-5 | NA | NA | 17 | TRBV6-1 | CASSESSRGALWETQYF | TGTGCCAGCAGTGAATCTAGTAGGGGGGCGCTGTGGGAGACCCAGTACTTC
TRBJ1-5 | NA | TRBD1 | 15 | TRBV5-5 | CASSLTGDLNQPQHF | TGTGCCAGCAGTTTGACAGGGGACCTCAATCAGCCCCAGCATTTT
TRBJ1-6 | NA | TRBD1 | 16 | TRBV28 | CASSRAGTVEDSPLHF | TGTGCCAGCAGTCGGGCCGGGACAGTTGAGGATTCACCCCTCCACTTT
TRBJ1-2 | NA | NA | 11 | TRBV29-1 | CSVYYNYGYTF | TGCAGCGTTTACTATAACTATGGCTACACCTTC
TRBJ1-4 | NA | NA | 15 | TRBV5-6 | CASTSWYSPNEKLFF | TGTGCCAGCACCTCTTGGTACAGCCCTAATGAAAAACTGTTTTTT
TRBJ2-4 | NA | NA | 16 | TRBV30 | CAWKRGGGFVKNIQYF | TGTGCCTGGAAAAGGGGGGGCGGGTTTGTCAAAAACATTCAGTACTTC
TRBJ2-1 | NA | NA | 15 | TRBV21-1 | CASSKRTESVNEQFF | TGTGCCAGCAGCAAACGCACAGAATCGGTCAATGAGCAGTTCTTC
TRBJ1-2 | NA | NA | 17 | TRBV7-8 | CASSLARGVGTNYGYTF | TGTGCCAGCAGCCTCGCAAGGGGGGTGGGGACTAACTATGGCTACACCTTC
TRBJ2-3 | NA | TRBD2 | 16 | TRBV28 | CASGIAGGPSTDTQYF | TGTGCCAGCGGAATAGCGGGAGGGCCTAGCACAGATACGCAGTATTTT
TRBJ2-7 | few | TRBD2 | 15 | TRBV5-1 | CASSLGTSGPYEQYF | TGCGCCAGCAGCTTGGGGACTAGCGGACCCTACGAGCAGTACTTC
TRBJ2-2 | NA | TRBD2 | 16 | TRBV5-1 | CASSRASGANTGELFF | TGCGCCAGCAGCAGAGCTAGCGGCGCGAACACCGGGGAGCTGTTTTTT
TRBJ1-1 | once | NA | 16 | TRBV5-6 | CASSFRQDLGGTEAFF | TGTGCCAGCAGCTTCCGACAGGACCTCGGAGGAACTGAAGCTTTCTTT
TRBJ1-1 | once | NA | 11 | TRBV6-1 | CASPEDTEAFF | TGTGCCAGCCCGGAAGACACTGAAGCTTTCTTT
TRBJ1-3 | NA | NA | 15 | TRBV7-9 | CASSLFWGAGNTIYF | TGTGCCAGCAGCTTATTCTGGGGGGCTGGAAACACCATATATTTT
TRBJ2-3 | few | NA | 16 | TRBV7-2 | CASSLAGMQGTDTQYF | TGTGCCAGCAGCTTGGCGGGGATGCAGGGCACAGATACGCAGTATTTT
TRBJ2-3 | once | NA | 15 | TRBV5-1 | CASSLAQPYTDTQYF | TGCGCCAGCAGCTTGGCACAGCCCTACACAGATACGCAGTATTTT
TRBJ2-7 | NA | NA | 15 | TRBV10-3 | CAISESRGSTHEQYF | TGTGCCATCAGTGAGTCCAGGGGCAGTACCCACGAGCAGTACTTC
TRBJ1-5 | once | NA | 16 | TRBV5-5 | CASSLEGVSRDQPQHF | TGTGCCAGCAGCTTGGAAGGGGTTAGTAGGGATCAGCCCCAGCATTTT
TRBJ1-6 | NA | NA | 15 | TRBV14 | CASSQRTVNASPLHF | TGTGCCAGCAGCCAAAGGACTGTTAACGCCTCACCCCTCCACTTT
TRBJ2-5 | NA | TRBD2 | 16 | TRBV7-8 | CASSSGLAGEEGTQYF | TGTGCCAGCAGCTCCGGACTAGCGGGAGAGGAGGGGACCCAGTACTTC